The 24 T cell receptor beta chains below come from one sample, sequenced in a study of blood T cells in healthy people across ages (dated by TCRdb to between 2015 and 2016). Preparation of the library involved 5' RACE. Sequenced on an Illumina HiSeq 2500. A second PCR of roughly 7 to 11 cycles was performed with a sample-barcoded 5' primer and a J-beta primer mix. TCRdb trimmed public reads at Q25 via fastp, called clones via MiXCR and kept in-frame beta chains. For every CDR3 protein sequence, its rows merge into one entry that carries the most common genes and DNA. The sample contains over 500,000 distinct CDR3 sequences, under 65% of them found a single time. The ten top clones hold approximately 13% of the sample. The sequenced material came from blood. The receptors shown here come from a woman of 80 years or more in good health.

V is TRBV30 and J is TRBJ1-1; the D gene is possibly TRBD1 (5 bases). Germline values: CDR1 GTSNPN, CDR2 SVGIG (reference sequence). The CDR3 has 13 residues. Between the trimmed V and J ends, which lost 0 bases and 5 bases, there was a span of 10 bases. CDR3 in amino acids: CAWSVTAGTEAFF. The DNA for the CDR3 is TGTGCCTGGAGTGTAACGGCAGGGACTGAAGCTTTCTTT.

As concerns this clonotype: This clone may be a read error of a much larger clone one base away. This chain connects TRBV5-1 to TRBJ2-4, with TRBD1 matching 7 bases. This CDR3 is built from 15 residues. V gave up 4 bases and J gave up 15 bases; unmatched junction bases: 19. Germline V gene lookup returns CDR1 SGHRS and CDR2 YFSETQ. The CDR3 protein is CASSEDRNALGTRYF. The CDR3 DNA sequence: TGCGCCAGCAGCGAGGACAGGAATGCTTTAGGGACCCGGTACTTC.

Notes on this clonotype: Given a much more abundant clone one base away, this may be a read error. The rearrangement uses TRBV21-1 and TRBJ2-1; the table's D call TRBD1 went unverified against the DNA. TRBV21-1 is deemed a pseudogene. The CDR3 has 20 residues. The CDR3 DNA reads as TGTGCCAGCAGCAAAGCTGACAGACAGGGGGCGGCTAGCGGGGGAAATGAGCAGTTCTTC. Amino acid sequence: CASSKADRQGAASGGNEQFF.

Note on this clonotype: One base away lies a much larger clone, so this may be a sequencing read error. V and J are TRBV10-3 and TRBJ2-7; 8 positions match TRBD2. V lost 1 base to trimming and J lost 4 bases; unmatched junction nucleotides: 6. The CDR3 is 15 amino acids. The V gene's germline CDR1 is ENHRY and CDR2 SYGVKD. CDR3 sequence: CAISELTSERYEQYF. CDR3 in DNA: TGTGCCATCAGTGAGTTGACTAGCGAGAGGTACGAGCAGTACTTC.

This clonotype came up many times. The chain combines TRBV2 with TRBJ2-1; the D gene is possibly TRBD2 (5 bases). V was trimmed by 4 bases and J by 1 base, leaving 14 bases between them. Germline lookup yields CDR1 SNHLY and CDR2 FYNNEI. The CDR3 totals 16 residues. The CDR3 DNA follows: TGTGCCAGCAGTGGAGAGGGAGAGGAATCCTACAATGAGCAGTTCTTC. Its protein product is CASSGEGEESYNEQFF.

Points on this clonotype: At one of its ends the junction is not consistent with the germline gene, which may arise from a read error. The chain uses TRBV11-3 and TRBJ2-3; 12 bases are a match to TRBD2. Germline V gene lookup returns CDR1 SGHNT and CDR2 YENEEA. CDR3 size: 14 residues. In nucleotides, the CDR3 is TGTGCCAGCAGCCTAGCGGGAGGGCCGGATACGCGGTATTTT. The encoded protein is CASSLAGGPDTRYF.

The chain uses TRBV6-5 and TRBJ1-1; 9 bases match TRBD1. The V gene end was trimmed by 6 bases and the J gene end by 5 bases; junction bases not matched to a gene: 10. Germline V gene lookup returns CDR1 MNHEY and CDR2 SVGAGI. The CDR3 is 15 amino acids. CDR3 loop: CASRPPTGGGTEAFF. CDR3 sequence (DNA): TGTGCCAGCAGACCCCCGACAGGGGGTGGGACTGAAGCTTTCTTT.

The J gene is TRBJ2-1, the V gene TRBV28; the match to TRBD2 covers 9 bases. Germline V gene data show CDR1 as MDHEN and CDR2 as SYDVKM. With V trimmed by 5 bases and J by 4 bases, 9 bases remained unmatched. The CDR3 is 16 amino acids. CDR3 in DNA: TGTGCCAGCAGTGCCGTGGGGCTAGCGGGGTACAATGAGCAGTTCTTC. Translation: CASSAVGLAGYNEQFF.

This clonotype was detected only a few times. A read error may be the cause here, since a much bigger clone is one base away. The CDR3 DNA sequence: TGCGCCAGCAGCGTCACTCCGGGGGCTTTGGAGTACTTC. The encoded protein is CASSVTPGALEYF. The rearrangement uses TRBV5-1 and TRBJ2-7; D might be TRBD1 or TRBD2, each matching 6 bases. Germline V CDR1 and CDR2: SGHRS, YFSETQ. Trimming pared 4 bases from V and 11 bases from J, leaving 19 bases between. The CDR3 is 13 residues long.

In DNA form, the CDR3 reads TGTGCCAGCAGGGAGAGTGTGACCCAGTACTTC. Protein: CASRESVTQYF. The chain combines TRBV6-6 with TRBJ2-7, with D hard to call. The J call is uncertain, as TRBJ2-5 better fits the DNA end. The CDR3 has 11 residues. Germline-derived CDR1 and CDR2 are MNHNY and SVGAGI (reference sequence).

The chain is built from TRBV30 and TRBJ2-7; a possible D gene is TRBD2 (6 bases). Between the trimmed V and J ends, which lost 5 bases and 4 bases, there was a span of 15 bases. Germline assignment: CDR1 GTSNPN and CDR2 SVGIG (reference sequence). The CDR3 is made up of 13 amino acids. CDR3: CAWGWEDGYEQYF. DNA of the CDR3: TGTGCCTGGGGTTGGGAGGACGGTTACGAGCAGTACTTC.

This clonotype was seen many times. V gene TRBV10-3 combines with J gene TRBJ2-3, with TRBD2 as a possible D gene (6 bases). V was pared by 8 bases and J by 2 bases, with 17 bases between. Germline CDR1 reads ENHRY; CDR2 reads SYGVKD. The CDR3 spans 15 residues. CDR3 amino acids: CAILRGGGTTDTQYF. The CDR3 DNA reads TGTGCCATCTTGCGGGGAGGTGGAACCACAGATACGCAGTATTTT.

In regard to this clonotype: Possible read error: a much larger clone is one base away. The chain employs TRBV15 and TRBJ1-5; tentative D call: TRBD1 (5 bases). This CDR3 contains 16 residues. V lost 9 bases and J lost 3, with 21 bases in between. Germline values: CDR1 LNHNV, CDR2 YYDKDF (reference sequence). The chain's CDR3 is CATNRGQGSSNQPQHF. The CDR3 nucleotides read TGTGCCACTAACCGGGGCCAGGGCTCATCCAATCAGCCCCAGCATTTT.

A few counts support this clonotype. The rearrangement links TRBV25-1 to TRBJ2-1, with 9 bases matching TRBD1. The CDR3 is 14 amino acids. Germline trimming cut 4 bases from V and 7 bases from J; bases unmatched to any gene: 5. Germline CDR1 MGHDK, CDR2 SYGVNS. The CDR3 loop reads CASSVTGGVNEQFF. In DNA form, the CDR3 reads TGTGCCAGCAGTGTTACAGGGGGCGTGAATGAGCAGTTCTTC.

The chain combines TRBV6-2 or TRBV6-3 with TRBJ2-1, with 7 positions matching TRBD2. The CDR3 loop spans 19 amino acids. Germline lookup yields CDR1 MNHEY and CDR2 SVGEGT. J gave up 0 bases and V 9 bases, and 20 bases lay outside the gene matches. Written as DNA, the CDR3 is TGTGCCAGTTCACCGGCGGGACTATCGGGGCCGAGCTCCTACAATGAGCAGTTCTTC. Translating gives CASSPAGLSGPSSYNEQFF.

CDR3 loop: CASSERVSGSPREQYF. CDR3 nucleotides: TGTGCCAGCAGTGAACGGGTTAGCGGGAGCCCGCGAGAGCAGTACTTC. The V call is TRBV2, the J call TRBJ2-7; 9 nucleotides agree with TRBD2. The V and J ends lost 2 bases and 7 bases, in that order; junction bases with no gene match: 12. CDR3 length equals 16 residues. Germline CDR1 is SNHLY and CDR2 is FYNNEI.

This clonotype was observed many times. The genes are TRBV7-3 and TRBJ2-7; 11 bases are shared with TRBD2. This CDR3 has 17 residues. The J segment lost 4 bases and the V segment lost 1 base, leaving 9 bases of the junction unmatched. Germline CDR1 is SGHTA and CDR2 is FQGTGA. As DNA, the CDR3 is TGTGCCAGCAGCTTAAAGGGGACCGGGACTAGCGGTTACGAGCAGTACTTC. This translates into CASSLKGTGTSGYEQYF.

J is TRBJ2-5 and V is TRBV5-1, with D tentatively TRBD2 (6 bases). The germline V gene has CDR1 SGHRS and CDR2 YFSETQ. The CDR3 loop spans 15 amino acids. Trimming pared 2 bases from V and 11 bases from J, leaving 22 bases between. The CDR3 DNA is TGCGCCAGCAGCTTAGTAGCTGGGGGGTTCGATGAGCAGTACTTC. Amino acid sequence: CASSLVAGGFDEQYF.

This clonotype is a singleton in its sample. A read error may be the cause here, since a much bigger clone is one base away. CDR3 region: CASSRMGPQYGYTF. The CDR3 DNA sequence: TGTGCCAGCAGCCGAATGGGGCCTCAATATGGCTACACCTTC. This chain connects TRBV7-2 to TRBJ1-2; perhaps TRBD1 as D (5 bases). Trimming removed 5 bases at V and 5 bases at J, with 15 bases between. The CDR3 loop spans 14 amino acids. Per germline, CDR1 SGHTA and CDR2 FQGNSA.

The CDR3 nucleotides read TGCGCCAGCAGCTTGGATGGGACAGGGGGCCTAGGAAACATTCAGTACTTC. Protein product: CASSLDGTGGLGNIQYF. The chain is built from TRBV5-1 and TRBJ2-4; 12 nucleotides align to TRBD1. With 0 bases clipped from V and 6 bases from J, the junction kept 7 bases outside the gene matches. Germline V lookup: CDR1 SGHRS, CDR2 YFSETQ. This CDR3 is built from 17 residues.

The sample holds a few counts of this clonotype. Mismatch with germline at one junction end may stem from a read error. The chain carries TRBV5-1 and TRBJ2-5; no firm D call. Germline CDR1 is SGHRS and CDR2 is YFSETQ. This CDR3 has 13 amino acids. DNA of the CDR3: TGTGCCAGCAGCTTAGGGCCGAACAATGAGCAGTACTTC. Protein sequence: CASSLGPNNEQYF.

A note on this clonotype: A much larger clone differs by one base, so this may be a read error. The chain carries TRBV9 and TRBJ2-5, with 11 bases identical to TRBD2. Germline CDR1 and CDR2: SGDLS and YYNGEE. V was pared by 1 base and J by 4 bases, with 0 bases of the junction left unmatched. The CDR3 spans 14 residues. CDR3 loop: CASSVLAGGETQYF. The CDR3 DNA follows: TGTGCCAGCAGCGTACTAGCGGGAGGAGAGACCCAGTACTTC.

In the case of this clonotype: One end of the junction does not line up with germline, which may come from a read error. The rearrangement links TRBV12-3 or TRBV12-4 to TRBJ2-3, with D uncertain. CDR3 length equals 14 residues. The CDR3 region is CACSFGRRADTQYF. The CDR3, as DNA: TGTGCCTGCAGTTTCGGCAGACGCGCAGATACGCAGTATTTT.

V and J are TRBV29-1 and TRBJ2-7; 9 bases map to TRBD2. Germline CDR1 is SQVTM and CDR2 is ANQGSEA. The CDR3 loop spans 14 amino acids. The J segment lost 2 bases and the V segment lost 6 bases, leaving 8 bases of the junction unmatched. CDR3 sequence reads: CSVLSGLATYEQYF. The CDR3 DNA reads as TGCAGCGTCTTATCGGGACTAGCCACCTACGAGCAGTACTTC.